Listed below are T cell receptor beta chains from one sample, sequenced in a study of graft-versus-host responses after intestinal transplantation. Their target antigens are unknown. The method was immunoSEQ multiplex PCR; TCRdb's version includes in-frame clones alone and lacks a portion of them. Among under 85,000 clones listed, less than 95% were seen once. The sample consisted of unstimulated CD8+ T cells sorted from spleen or lymph node cells, taken before intestinal transplant. These TCRs come from a human donor who received an intestinal transplant. The CDR3 runs from the conserved cysteine through the conserved F or W. Expanded clones get a size class; other rows say once, few or many, or leave the size out.

V gene: TRBV7-6; J gene: TRBJ2-1; clone size: -; CDR3 protein: CASSLSAGSVNEQFF
V gene: TRBV2; J gene: TRBJ2-3; clone size: -; CDR3 protein: CASQLLAGGPDTQYF
V gene: TRBV13; J gene: TRBJ2-3; clone size: -; CDR3 protein: CASSLDQQTTDTQYF
V gene: TRBV15; J gene: TRBJ1-2; clone size: -; CDR3 protein: CATSPRGQAYGYTF
V gene: TRBV5-6; J gene: TRBJ2-7; clone size: -; CDR3 protein: CASSWGQGDYEQYF
V gene: TRBV2; J gene: TRBJ1-2; clone size: -; CDR3 protein: CASTLDRSYGYTF
V gene: TRBV29-1; J gene: TRBJ2-5; clone size: once; CDR3 protein: CSVEEGQGSYETQYF
V gene: TRBV5-1; J gene: TRBJ1-2; clone size: -; CDR3 protein: CASSLGPGNYGYTF
V gene: TRBV10-3; J gene: TRBJ2-1; clone size: -; CDR3 protein: CATMGSGGASDEQFF
V gene: TRBV6-1; J gene: TRBJ2-7; clone size: few; CDR3 protein: CASSEDRSYTYEQYF
V gene: TRBV19; J gene: TRBJ2-2; clone size: -; CDR3 protein: CASSIETSGTGELFF
V gene: TRBV7-6; J gene: TRBJ2-2; clone size: -; CDR3 protein: CASSSFDAGTAYTGELFF
V gene: TRBV27; J gene: TRBJ1-2; clone size: -; CDR3 protein: CASSPRSDGEGILYGYTF
V gene: TRBV13; J gene: TRBJ1-2; clone size: -; CDR3 protein: CASSLAGQGLGGYTF
V gene: TRBV7-8; J gene: TRBJ1-4; clone size: -; CDR3 protein: CASSFMLPGFANEKLFF
V gene: TRBV11-2; J gene: TRBJ2-7; clone size: -; CDR3 protein: CASSLASGSYEQYF
V gene: TRBV6-1; J gene: TRBJ2-1; clone size: few; CDR3 protein: CASREWASGKSDEQFF
V gene: TRBV7-9; J gene: TRBJ2-7; clone size: -; CDR3 protein: CASSPTSGSLDEQYF
V gene: TRBV7-9; J gene: TRBJ2-7; clone size: -; CDR3 protein: CASSLNSPLYEQYF
V gene: TRBV5-4; J gene: TRBJ1-1; clone size: -; CDR3 protein: CASSLIGTEAFF
V gene: TRBV11-1; J gene: TRBJ2-7; clone size: -; CDR3 protein: CASSFSPGTYEQYF
V gene: TRBV5-6; J gene: TRBJ2-6; clone size: -; CDR3 protein: CASSWGDSGANVLTF
V gene: TRBV29-1; J gene: TRBJ2-5; clone size: -; CDR3 protein: CSVQSEETQYF
V gene: TRBV5-4; J gene: TRBJ2-7; clone size: once; CDR3 protein: CASSLPSGGTYEQYF
V gene: TRBV19; J gene: TRBJ1-1; clone size: -; CDR3 protein: CASSIDGSGYRVMNTEAFF
V gene: TRBV2; J gene: TRBJ2-7; clone size: -; CDR3 protein: CASEQGGDYEQYF
V gene: TRBV4-1; J gene: TRBJ1-4; clone size: -; CDR3 protein: CASSKRGQAATNEKLFF
V gene: TRBV19; J gene: TRBJ2-1; clone size: -; CDR3 protein: CASRPLAGGLRFF